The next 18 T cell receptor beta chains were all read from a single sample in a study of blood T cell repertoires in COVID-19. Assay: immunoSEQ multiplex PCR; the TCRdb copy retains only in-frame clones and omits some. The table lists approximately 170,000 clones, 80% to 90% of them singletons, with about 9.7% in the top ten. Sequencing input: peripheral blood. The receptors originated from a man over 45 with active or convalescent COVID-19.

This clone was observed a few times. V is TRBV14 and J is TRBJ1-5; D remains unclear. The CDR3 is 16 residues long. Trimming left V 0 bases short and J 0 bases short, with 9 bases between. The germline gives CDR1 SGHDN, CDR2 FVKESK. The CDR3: CASSQEWHTSNQPQHF. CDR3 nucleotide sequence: TGTGCCAGCAGCCAAGAGTGGCATACTAGCAATCAGCCCCAGCATTTT.

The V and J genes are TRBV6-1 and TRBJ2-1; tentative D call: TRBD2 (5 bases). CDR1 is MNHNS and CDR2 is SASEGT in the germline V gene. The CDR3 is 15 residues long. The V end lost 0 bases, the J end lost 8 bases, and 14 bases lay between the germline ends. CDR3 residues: CASSEARGLLDEQFF. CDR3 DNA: TGTGCCAGCAGTGAAGCGAGAGGGCTTTTAGATGAGCAGTTCTTC.

In nucleotides, the CDR3 is TGCAGCGTTGTGGCCCTAGATGGCTACACCTTC. This encodes CSVVALDGYTF. The chain uses TRBV29-1 and TRBJ1-2; D remains unclear. Trimming pared 4 bases from V and 6 bases from J, leaving 9 bases between. The CDR3 is made up of 11 amino acids. Germline V gives CDR1 SQVTM, CDR2 ANQGSEA. The entire variable domain, with the rest obtained from reference TRBV29-1 and TRBJ1-2, is as follows: SAVISQKPSRDICQRGTSLTIQCQVDSQVTMMFWYRQQPGQSLTLIATANQGSEATYESGFVIDKFPISRPNLTFSTLTVSNMSPEDSSIYLCSVVALDGYTFGSGTRLTVV.

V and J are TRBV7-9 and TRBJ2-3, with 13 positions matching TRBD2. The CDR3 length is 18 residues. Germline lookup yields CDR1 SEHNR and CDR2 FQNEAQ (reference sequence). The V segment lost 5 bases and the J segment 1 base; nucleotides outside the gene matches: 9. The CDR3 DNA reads TGTGCCAGCAGCCGGGGACTAGCGGGATATAGGGGCACAGATACGCAGTATTTT. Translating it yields CASSRGLAGYRGTDTQYF.

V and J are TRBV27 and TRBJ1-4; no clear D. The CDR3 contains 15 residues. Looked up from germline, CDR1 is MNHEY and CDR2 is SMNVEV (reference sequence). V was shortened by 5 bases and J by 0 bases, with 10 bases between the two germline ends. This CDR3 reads CASSAYRATNEKLFF. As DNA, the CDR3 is TGTGCCAGCAGTGCCTACAGAGCAACTAATGAAAAACTGTTTTTT.

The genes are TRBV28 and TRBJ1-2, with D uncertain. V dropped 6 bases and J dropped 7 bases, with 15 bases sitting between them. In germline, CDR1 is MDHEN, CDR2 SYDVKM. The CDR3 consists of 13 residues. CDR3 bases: TGTGCCAGCAGGGCACCCCATATTATTGGCTACACCTTC. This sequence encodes CASRAPHIIGYTF.

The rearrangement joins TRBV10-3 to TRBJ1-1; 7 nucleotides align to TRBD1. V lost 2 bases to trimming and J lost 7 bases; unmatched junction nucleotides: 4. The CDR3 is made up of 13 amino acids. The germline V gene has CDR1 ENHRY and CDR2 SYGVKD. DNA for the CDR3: TGTGCCATCAGTGAGCCCGCAGGGGGTGAAGCTTTCTTT. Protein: CAISEPAGGEAFF.

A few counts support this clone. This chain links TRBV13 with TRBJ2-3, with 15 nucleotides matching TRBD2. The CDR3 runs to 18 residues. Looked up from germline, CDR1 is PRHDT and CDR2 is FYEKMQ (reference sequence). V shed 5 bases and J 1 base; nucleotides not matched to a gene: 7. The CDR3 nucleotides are TGTGCCAGCAGCGACGGACTAGCGGGGGGGCGGGGCACAGATACGCAGTATTTT. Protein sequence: CASSDGLAGGRGTDTQYF.

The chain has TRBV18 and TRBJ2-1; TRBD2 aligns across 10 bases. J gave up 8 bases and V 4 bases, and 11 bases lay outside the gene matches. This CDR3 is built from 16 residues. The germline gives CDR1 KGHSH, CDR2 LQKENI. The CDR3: CASSRSLAGGTDEQFF. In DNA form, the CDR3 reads TGTGCCAGCTCACGATCATTAGCGGGGGGCACGGATGAGCAGTTCTTC.

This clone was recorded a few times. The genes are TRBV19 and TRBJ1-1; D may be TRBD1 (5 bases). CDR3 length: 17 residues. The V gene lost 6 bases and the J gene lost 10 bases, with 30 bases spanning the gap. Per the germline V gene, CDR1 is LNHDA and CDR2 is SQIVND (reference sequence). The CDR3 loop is CASSTMGQPGLAYRAFF. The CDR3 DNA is TGTGCCAGTAGCACCATGGGGCAGCCGGGCCTGGCTTACCGAGCTTTCTTT.

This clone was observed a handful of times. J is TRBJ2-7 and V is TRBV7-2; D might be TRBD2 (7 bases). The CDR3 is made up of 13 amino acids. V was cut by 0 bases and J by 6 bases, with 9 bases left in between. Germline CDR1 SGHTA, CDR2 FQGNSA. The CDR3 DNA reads TGTGCCAGCAGCTTAGCGGGGGGGCTCGAGCAGTACTTC. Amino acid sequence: CASSLAGGLEQYF.

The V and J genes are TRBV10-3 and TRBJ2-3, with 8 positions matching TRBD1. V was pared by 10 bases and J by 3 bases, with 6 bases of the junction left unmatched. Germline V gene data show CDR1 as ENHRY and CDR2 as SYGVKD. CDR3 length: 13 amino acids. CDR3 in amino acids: CATQDRATDTQYF. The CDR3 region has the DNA TGTGCCACTCAGGACAGGGCAACAGATACGCAGTATTTT.

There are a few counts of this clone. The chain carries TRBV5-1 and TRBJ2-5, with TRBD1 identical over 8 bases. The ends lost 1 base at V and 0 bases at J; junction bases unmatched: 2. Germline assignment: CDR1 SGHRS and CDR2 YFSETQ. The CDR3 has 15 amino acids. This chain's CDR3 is CASSLSTGDQETQYF. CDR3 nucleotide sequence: TGCGCCAGCAGCTTGTCGACAGGGGACCAAGAGACCCAGTACTTC. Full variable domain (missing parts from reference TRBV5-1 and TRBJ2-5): KAGVTQTPRYLIKTRGQQVTLSCSPISGHRSVSWYQQTPGQGLQFLFEYFSETQRNKGNFPGRFSGRQFSNSRSEMNVSTLELGDSALYLCASSLSTGDQETQYFGPGTRLLVL.

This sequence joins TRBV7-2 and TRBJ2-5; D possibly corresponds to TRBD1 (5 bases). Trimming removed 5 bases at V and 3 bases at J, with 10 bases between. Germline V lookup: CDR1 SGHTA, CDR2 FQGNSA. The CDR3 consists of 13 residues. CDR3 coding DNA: TGTGCCAGCAGCAAAGACAGAGAAGAGACCCAGTACTTC. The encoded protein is CASSKDREETQYF.

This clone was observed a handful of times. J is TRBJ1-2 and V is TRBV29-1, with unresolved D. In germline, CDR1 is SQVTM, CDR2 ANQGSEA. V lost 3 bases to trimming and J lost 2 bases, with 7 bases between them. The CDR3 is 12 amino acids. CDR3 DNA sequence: TGCAGCGTTGATAGCAGAAACTATGGCTACACCTTC. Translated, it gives CSVDSRNYGYTF.

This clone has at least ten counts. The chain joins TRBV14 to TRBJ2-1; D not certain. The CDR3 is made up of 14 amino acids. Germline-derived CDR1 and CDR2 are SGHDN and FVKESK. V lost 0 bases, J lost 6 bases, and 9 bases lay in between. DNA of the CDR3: TGTGCCAGCAGCCAAGAGCTACTGCTCAATGAGCAGTTCTTC. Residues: CASSQELLLNEQFF.

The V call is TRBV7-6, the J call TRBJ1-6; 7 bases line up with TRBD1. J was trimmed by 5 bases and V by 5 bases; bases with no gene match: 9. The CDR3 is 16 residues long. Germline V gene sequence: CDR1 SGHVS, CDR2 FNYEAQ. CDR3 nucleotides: TGTGCCAGCAGCCCAGGACAGGCGACCGATAATTCACCCCTCCACTTT. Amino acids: CASSPGQATDNSPLHF.

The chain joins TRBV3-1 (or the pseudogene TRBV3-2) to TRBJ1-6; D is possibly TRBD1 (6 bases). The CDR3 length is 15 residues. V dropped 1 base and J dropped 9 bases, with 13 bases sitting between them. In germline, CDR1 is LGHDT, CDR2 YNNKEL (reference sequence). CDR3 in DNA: TGTGCCAGCAGCCAAGGTTCAGGGGTTGGTTCACCCCTCCACTTT. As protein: CASSQGSGVGSPLHF.